One and the same sample provided the 31 T cell receptor beta chains below, sequenced in a study of blood T cell repertoires in COVID-19. This table comes from immunoSEQ multiplex PCR, and its TCRdb copy is limited to in-frame clones, with some not included. There are 51,000 or so clones in the sample; around 80% occur only once, and under 30% lies in the top ten. The specimen sequenced was peripheral blood. The receptor set was obtained from a woman older than 75 with COVID-19, enrolled during active disease.

V and J are TRBV28 and TRBJ2-7; TRBD1 matches at 9 bases. Trimming cost V 5 bases and J 7 bases; bases outside gene matches: 12. CDR1 is MDHEN and CDR2 is SYDVKM in the germline V gene. This CDR3 region has 15 residues. As DNA, the CDR3 is TGTGCCAGCAGTCCCGGGACAGGGACCCAGGGGGAGCAGTACTTC. Translated, it gives CASSPGTGTQGEQYF.

The chain recombines TRBV9 with TRBJ1-2, with 10 bases aligning to TRBD1. This CDR3 has 15 amino acids. The V gene's germline CDR1 is SGDLS and CDR2 YYNGEE. V shed 4 bases and J 3 bases; nucleotides not matched to a gene: 6. CDR3 coding DNA: TGTGCCAGCAGCTCCCGACAGGGGGCCTACTATGGCTACACCTTC. Amino acids: CASSSRQGAYYGYTF. The complete variable domain, with remaining parts taken from reference TRBV9 and TRBJ1-2, reads DSGVTQTPKHLITATGQRVTLRCSPRSGDLSVYWYQQSLDQGLQFLIQYYNGEERAKGNILERFSAQQFPDLHSELNLSSLELGDSALYFCASSSRQGAYYGYTFGSGTRLTVV.

The V gene is TRBV27, the J gene TRBJ2-5; 8 bases agree with TRBD2. After removal of 3 bases from V and 7 bases from J, the junction contained 19 bases not matched to a gene. In germline, CDR1 is MNHEY, CDR2 SMNVEV (reference sequence). This CDR3 is built from 18 residues. The CDR3 DNA sequence: TGTGCCAGCAGTTTTGGGGGGTGCGGGGGGCGATGGAAAGGGACCCAGTACTTC. Amino acid sequence: CASSFGGCGGRWKGTQYF.

The chain is built from TRBV5-1 and TRBJ2-2; TRBD1 matches 12 bases. This CDR3 is built from 17 residues. The junction had 10 bases not matched to a gene; V was cut back by 4 bases and J by 6 bases. Germline lookup yields CDR1 SGHRS and CDR2 YFSETQ. Here the CDR3 DNA reads TGCGCCAGCAGCCGGTCGGCCGGGACAGGGGGCGCCGGGGAGCTGTTTTTT. This gives the protein CASSRSAGTGGAGELFF. The whole variable domain, remainder taken from reference TRBV5-1 and TRBJ2-2, is KAGVTQTPRYLIKTRGQQVTLSCSPISGHRSVSWYQQTPGQGLQFLFEYFSETQRNKGNFPGRFSGRQFSNSRSEMNVSTLELGDSALYLCASSRSAGTGGAGELFFGEGSRLTVL.

J is TRBJ1-1 and V is TRBV7-8; 8 positions agree with TRBD1. The CDR3 covers 14 residues. Germline V gene sequence: CDR1 SGHVS, CDR2 FQNEAQ. J was trimmed by 6 bases and V by 5 bases; bases with no gene match: 8. The CDR3 sequence: CASSAQGVFPEAFF. The CDR3 bases are TGTGCCAGCAGCGCACAGGGGGTTTTCCCTGAAGCTTTCTTT.

The chain links TRBV5-4 to TRBJ1-2, with 9 bases aligning to TRBD1. Germline V gene sequence: CDR1 SGHNT, CDR2 YYREEE (reference sequence). This CDR3 contains 15 residues. V lost 0 bases, J lost 4 bases, and 4 bases stayed unmatched. In DNA form, the CDR3 reads TGTGCCAGCAGCTTGGGACAGGGGGTTTCCTATGGCTACACCTTC. Amino acids: CASSLGQGVSYGYTF.

This clone was counted a single time. The CDR3 nucleotides read TGTGCCTCCCGCTCAGGGGGTAGCGGGAACGTCTACGAGCAGTACTTC. It codes for CASRSGGSGNVYEQYF. V usage is TRBV19 and J usage is TRBJ2-7, with D perhaps matching TRBD2 (8 bases). Per the germline V gene, CDR1 is LNHDA and CDR2 is SQIVND (reference sequence). There are 16 residues in the CDR3. V lost 11 bases and J 3 bases, leaving 26 bases between the germline ends.

The chain joins TRBV10-3 to TRBJ2-1; 9 positions match TRBD2. CDR1 is ENHRY and CDR2 is SYGVKD in the germline V gene. V trimming: 0 bases; J trimming: 4 bases; junction bases outside the gene matches: 1. This CDR3 spans 15 amino acids. CDR3 coding DNA: TGTGCCATCAGTGAGTCTAGCGGGAGTTACAATGAGCAGTTCTTC. It translates to CAISESSGSYNEQFF.

V is TRBV2 and J is TRBJ2-5, with TRBD1 as a possible D gene (6 bases). This CDR3 has 14 amino acids. Trimming pared 6 bases from V and 3 bases from J, leaving 14 bases between. Germline V gene lookup returns CDR1 SNHLY and CDR2 FYNNEI. The CDR3 here is CASRDSPGKETQYF. As DNA, the CDR3 is TGTGCCAGCAGGGACAGTCCGGGAAAAGAGACCCAGTACTTC.

The chain employs TRBV14 and TRBJ1-4; the D gene is possibly TRBD1 (5 bases). The CDR3 has 14 residues. V gave up 2 bases and J gave up 8 bases, with 12 bases separating them. Germline values: CDR1 SGHDN, CDR2 FVKESK. CDR3 residues: CASSQSGGKEKLFF. For the CDR3, the DNA is TGTGCCAGCAGCCAATCGGGGGGGAAGGAAAAACTGTTTTTT.

By proportion, this clone is medium-sized. This chain uses TRBV19 with TRBJ1-5; 9 nucleotides match TRBD1. V was clipped by 3 bases and J by 7 bases; unmatched bases: 7. CDR1 and CDR2 from the germline V gene are LNHDA and SQIVND (reference sequence). The CDR3 spans 15 residues. As DNA, the CDR3 is TGTGCCAGTAGTATCACAGGGGGCTGGGGCCAGCCCCAGCATTTT. This gives the protein CASSITGGWGQPQHF.

This clone appeared once. This rearrangement joins TRBV9 to TRBJ1-4; the D is unclear. CDR1 and CDR2 (germline): SGDLS, YYNGEE. Trimming cost V 1 base and J 3 bases, with 10 bases left between them. This CDR3 is built from 15 residues. The CDR3 spells CASSVSSGANEKLFF. Written as DNA, the CDR3 is TGTGCCAGCAGCGTAAGTTCCGGGGCTAATGAAAAACTGTTTTTT.

The V and J genes are TRBV6-2 or TRBV6-3 and TRBJ2-7, with a tentative D call TRBD2 (6 bases). With 6 bases removed from V and 5 bases from J, the gap between germline ends came to 23 bases. CDR1 and CDR2 (germline): MNHEY, SVGEGT. The CDR3 has 16 residues. For the CDR3, the DNA is TGTGCCAGCAGCAAGACTAGACTAGACGGCGGCGACGAGCAGTACTTC. Amino acids: CASSKTRLDGGDEQYF.

This CDR3 reads CATSATGVSNQPQHF. The DNA of the CDR3 is TGTGCCACCAGTGCTACCGGGGTTAGCAATCAGCCCCAGCATTTT. The V and J genes are TRBV24-1 and TRBJ1-5; D gene unclear. The CDR3 loop spans 15 amino acids. Germline lookup yields CDR1 KGHDR and CDR2 SFDVKD. V lost 5 bases and J 0 bases, leaving 10 bases between the germline ends.

The V call is TRBV10-3, the J call TRBJ2-1; TRBD2 agrees at 8 bases. Germline V gene lookup returns CDR1 ENHRY and CDR2 SYGVKD. The CDR3 is 18 residues long. Trimming at V came to 6 bases and at J to 0 bases, leaving 13 bases not matched to a gene. CDR3 nucleotides: TGTGCCATCAGGGAGGTTCTAGCGGGCGGAAGCTCCTACAATGAGCAGTTCTTC. Amino acid sequence: CAIREVLAGGSSYNEQFF.

This chain uses TRBV4-2 with TRBJ2-7; 7 positions agree with TRBD2. The CDR3 is 17 amino acids. Germline values: CDR1 LGHNA, CDR2 YNFKEQ. The V gene end was trimmed by 0 bases and the J gene end by 5 bases; junction bases not matched to a gene: 13. CDR3: CASSQEAGERERHEQYF. In DNA form, the CDR3 reads TGTGCCAGCAGCCAAGAGGCGGGGGAACGGGAGAGGCACGAGCAGTACTTC.

The gene calls are TRBV6-5 and TRBJ2-7; D unresolved. The CDR3 is 14 residues long. The V and J ends lost 7 bases and 2 bases respectively, with 15 bases between them. Germline V lookup: CDR1 MNHEY, CDR2 SVGAGI. CDR3 in DNA: TGTGCCAGCAACATAAAGACTCTGGCCTACGAGCAGTACTTC. Translated: CASNIKTLAYEQYF.

The genes are TRBV2 and TRBJ1-4; no firm D call. Germline-derived CDR1 and CDR2 are SNHLY and FYNNEI. The V end lost 7 bases, the J end lost 7 bases, and 19 bases lay between the germline ends. The CDR3 covers 15 residues. In nucleotides, the CDR3 is TGTGCCAGCATTGCTTCACCCCTCGTCGGTGAAAAACTGTTTTTT. Translation gives CASIASPLVGEKLFF. Full variable domain (outside the CDR3, taken from reference TRBV2 and TRBJ1-4): EPEVTQTPSHQVTQMGQEVILRCVPISNHLYFYWYRQILGQKVEFLVSFYNNEISEKSEIFDDQFSVERPDGSNFTLKIRSTKLEDSAMYFCASIASPLVGEKLFFGSGTQLSVL.

The chain employs TRBV30 and TRBJ2-5, with D perhaps TRBD2 (6 bases). Per the germline V gene, CDR1 is GTSNPN and CDR2 is SVGIG (reference sequence). The V end lost 2 bases, the J end lost 4 bases, and 11 bases lay between the germline ends. The CDR3 contains 13 residues. CDR3 protein: CAWSWGDRETQYF. In DNA form, the CDR3 reads TGTGCCTGGAGTTGGGGGGACCGAGAGACCCAGTACTTC.

J is TRBJ1-1 and V is TRBV12-5, with D uncertain. The CDR3 is made up of 13 amino acids. Germline-derived CDR1 and CDR2 are LGHNT and FRNRAP. V was clipped by 2 bases and J by 0 bases, with 4 bases between them. CDR3 protein: CASGLQVNTEAFF. The CDR3, as DNA: TGTGCTAGTGGTTTGCAGGTGAACACTGAAGCTTTCTTT.

V and J are TRBV7-9 and TRBJ1-5; unclear D gene. Germline loops: CDR1 SEHNR, CDR2 FQNEAQ (reference sequence). V lost 9 bases to trimming and J lost 0 bases, with 9 bases between them. CDR3 size: 13 residues. In nucleotides, the CDR3 is TGTGCCAGTTCACTTACTAGCAATCAGCCCCAGCATTTT. Protein sequence: CASSLTSNQPQHF. The full variable domain, its missing parts supplied by reference TRBV7-9 and TRBJ1-5, is DTGVSQNPRHKITKRGQNVTFRCDPISEHNRLYWYRQTLGQGPEFLTYFQNEAQLEKSRLLSDRFSAERPKGSFSTLEIQRTEQGDSAMYLCASSLTSNQPQHFGDGTRLSIL.

As concerns this clone: Other DNA sequences of this sample code for an identical CDR3. V is TRBV5-5 and J is TRBJ2-1, with 7 bases identical to TRBD1. The CDR3 covers 14 residues. From germline, CDR1 is SGHKS and CDR2 YYEKEE (reference sequence). The trim removed 2 bases at V and 3 bases at J, leaving 2 bases unmatched. The CDR3 is CASSFRDSYNEQFF. For the CDR3, the DNA is TGTGCCAGCAGCTTCCGGGACAGCTACAATGAGCAGTTCTTC.

CDR3 loop: CSVAPRMGTNDNEQFF. Written as DNA, the CDR3 is TGCAGCGTTGCCCCCAGGATGGGGACTAATGACAATGAGCAGTTCTTC. The chain is built from TRBV29-1 and TRBJ2-1; 7 bases are shared with TRBD2. The CDR3 runs to 16 residues. Trimming at V came to 4 bases and at J to 5 bases, leaving 14 bases not matched to a gene. CDR1 and CDR2 (germline): SQVTM, ANQGSEA.

This clone has a handful of counts. The rearrangement joins TRBV4-1 to TRBJ1-1; the match to TRBD1 covers 9 bases. This CDR3 has 17 residues. Germline V gives CDR1 MGHRA, CDR2 YSYEKL. V lost 0 bases to trimming and J lost 0 bases; unmatched junction nucleotides: 5. The CDR3 loop reads CASSQDRTGGLNTEAFF. CDR3 coding DNA: TGCGCCAGCAGCCAAGATCGAACAGGGGGCTTGAACACTGAAGCTTTCTTT.

CDR3 protein: CASSPAPQGQETQYF. In DNA form, the CDR3 reads TGTGCCAGCAGTCCGGCACCCCAGGGCCAAGAGACCCAGTACTTC. The chain recombines TRBV28 with TRBJ2-5, with TRBD1 as a possible D gene (5 bases). CDR1 and CDR2 from the germline V gene are MDHEN and SYDVKM. The CDR3 spans 15 residues. Trimming cost V 5 bases and J 1 base, with 14 bases left between them.

The chain links TRBV27 to TRBJ2-7; D uncertain. This CDR3 has 13 amino acids. V was cut by 4 bases and J by 4 bases, with 11 bases left in between. Germline V gene lookup returns CDR1 MNHEY and CDR2 SMNVEV (reference sequence). CDR3 DNA: TGTGCCAGCAGTTACCGTCCGGAGTACGAGCAGTACTTC. Protein sequence: CASSYRPEYEQYF.

The J gene is TRBJ1-1, the V gene TRBV2; tentatively, D is TRBD1 (6 bases). Germline CDR1 and CDR2: SNHLY and FYNNEI. The CDR3 is 15 residues long. The germline V and J ends were trimmed by 7 bases and 1 base, with 16 bases remaining between them. CDR3 sequence (DNA): TGTGCCAGCAACCTACAGGGTCTGGGGAACACTGAAGCTTTCTTT. As protein: CASNLQGLGNTEAFF.

The rearrangement joins TRBV10-3 to TRBJ1-2; perhaps TRBD1 as D (5 bases). Trimming stripped 8 bases from V and 4 bases from J, with 11 bases between. The CDR3 has 12 amino acids. CDR1 and CDR2 from the germline V gene are ENHRY and SYGVKD. CDR3 residues: CAISTGAYGYTF. As DNA, the CDR3 is TGTGCCATCTCTACTGGGGCCTATGGCTACACCTTC.

The gene calls are TRBV28 and TRBJ2-7, with no clear D. The CDR3 consists of 13 residues. V was clipped by 2 bases and J by 0 bases, with 5 bases between them. Germline loops: CDR1 MDHEN, CDR2 SYDVKM. The CDR3 bases are TGTGCCAGCAGTTTACGACTCTCCTACGAGCAGTACTTC. Protein: CASSLRLSYEQYF. The entire variable domain, with the rest obtained from reference TRBV28 and TRBJ2-7, is as follows: DVKVTQSSRYLVKRTGEKVFLECVQDMDHENMFWYRQDPGLGLRLIYFSYDVKMKEKGDIPEGYSVSREKKERFSLILESASTNQTSMYLCASSLRLSYEQYFGPGTRLTVT.

The V gene is TRBV24-1, the J gene TRBJ2-2, with 8 bases lining up with TRBD1. Germline V CDR1 and CDR2: KGHDR, SFDVKD. This CDR3 has 18 residues. The ends lost 0 bases at V and 2 bases at J; junction bases unmatched: 7. The CDR3 sequence: CATSDLGTGGINTGELFF. The CDR3 DNA follows: TGTGCCACCAGTGATTTGGGTACAGGGGGGATAAACACCGGGGAGCTGTTTTTT.

The chain recombines TRBV7-3 with TRBJ2-2; 12 nucleotides line up with TRBD1. Trimming cost V 2 bases and J 7 bases; bases outside gene matches: 8. Germline V gene lookup returns CDR1 SGHTA and CDR2 FQGTGA. The CDR3 is 17 residues long. This chain's CDR3 is CASSLLPGTGGVGELFF. In DNA, the CDR3 is TGTGCCAGCAGCTTACTCCCCGGGACAGGGGGCGTCGGGGAGCTGTTTTTT.